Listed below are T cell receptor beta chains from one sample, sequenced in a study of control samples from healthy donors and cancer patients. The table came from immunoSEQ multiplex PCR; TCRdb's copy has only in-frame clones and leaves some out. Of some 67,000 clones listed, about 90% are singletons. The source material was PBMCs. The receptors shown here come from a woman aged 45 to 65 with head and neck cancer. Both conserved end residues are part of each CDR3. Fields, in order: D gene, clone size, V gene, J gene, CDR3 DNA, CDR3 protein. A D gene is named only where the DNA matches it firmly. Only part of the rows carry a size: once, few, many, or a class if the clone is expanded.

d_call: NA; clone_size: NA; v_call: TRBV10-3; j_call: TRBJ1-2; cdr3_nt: TGTGCCATCAGGACACTGTTGGGCTACACCTTC; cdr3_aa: CAIRTLLGYTF
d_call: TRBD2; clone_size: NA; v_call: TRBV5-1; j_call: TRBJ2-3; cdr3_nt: TGCGCCAGCAGCGTTAGCGGGGGGGTCGCAGATACGCAGTATTTT; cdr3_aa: CASSVSGGVADTQYF
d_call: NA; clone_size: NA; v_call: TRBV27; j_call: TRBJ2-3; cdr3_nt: TGTGCCAGCAGTTTTGCGGGGATCACAGATACGCAGTATTTT; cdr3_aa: CASSFAGITDTQYF
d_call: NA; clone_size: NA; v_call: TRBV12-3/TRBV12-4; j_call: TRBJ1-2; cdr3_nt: TGTGCCAGCAGTTCAGAAAATGGCTACACCTTC; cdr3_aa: CASSSENGYTF
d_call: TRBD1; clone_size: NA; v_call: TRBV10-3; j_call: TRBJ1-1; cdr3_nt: TGTGCCATCAGTGAGTCCCCAGGGGGCAGGACTGAAGCTTTCTTT; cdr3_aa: CAISESPGGRTEAFF
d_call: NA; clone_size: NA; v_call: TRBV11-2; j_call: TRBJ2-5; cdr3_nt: TGTGCCAGCAGCTTGAGAAGGGGTCGGGCAGAGACCCAGTACTTC; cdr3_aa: CASSLRRGRAETQYF
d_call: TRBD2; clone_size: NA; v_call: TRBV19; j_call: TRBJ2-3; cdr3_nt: TGTGCCAGTAGTCTTATAGCGGGGACTAGCACAGATACGCAGTATTTT; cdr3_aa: CASSLIAGTSTDTQYF
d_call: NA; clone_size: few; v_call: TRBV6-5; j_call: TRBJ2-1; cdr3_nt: TGTGCCAGCAGTCGACGGGGCTCCTACAATGAGCAGTTCTTC; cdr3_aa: CASSRRGSYNEQFF
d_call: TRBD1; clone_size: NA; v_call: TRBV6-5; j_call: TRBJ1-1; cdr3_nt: TGTGCCAGCAGTAGACAGGGGTACACTGAAGCTTTCTTT; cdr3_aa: CASSRQGYTEAFF
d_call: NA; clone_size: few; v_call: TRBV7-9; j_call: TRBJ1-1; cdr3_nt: TGTGCCAGCAGCTCTACAGGGAGTAGGGTCACTGAAGCTTTCTTT; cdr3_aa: CASSSTGSRVTEAFF
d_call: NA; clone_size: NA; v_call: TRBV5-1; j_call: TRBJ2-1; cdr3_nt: TGCGCCAGCAGCTTGGGAGCGTACGGTTACAATGAGCAGTTCTTC; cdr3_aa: CASSLGAYGYNEQFF
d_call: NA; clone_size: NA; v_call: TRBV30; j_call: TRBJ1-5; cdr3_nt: TGTGCCTGGAGTGAAGGGGTGGAACAGCCCCAGCATTTT; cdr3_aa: CAWSEGVEQPQHF
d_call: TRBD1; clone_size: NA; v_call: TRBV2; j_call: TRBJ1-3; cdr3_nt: TGTGCCAGCAGCCCCCTGGCGGGACAGGCGACCCGCTCTGGAAACACCATATATTTT; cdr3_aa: CASSPLAGQATRSGNTIYF
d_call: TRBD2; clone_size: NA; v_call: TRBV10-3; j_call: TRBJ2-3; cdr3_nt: TGTGCCATAAGACTAGCGCCTAGCACAGATACGCAGTATTTT; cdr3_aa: CAIRLAPSTDTQYF
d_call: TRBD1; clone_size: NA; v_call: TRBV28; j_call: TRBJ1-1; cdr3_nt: TGTGCCAGCAGACCGACAGGGAGGAACACTGAAGCTTTCTTT; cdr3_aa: CASRPTGRNTEAFF
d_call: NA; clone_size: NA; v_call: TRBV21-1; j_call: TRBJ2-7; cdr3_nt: TGTGCCAGCAGCAAACGCCCAGGGTTTTGTGGCCTCGAGCAGTACTTC; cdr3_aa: CASSKRPGFCGLEQYF